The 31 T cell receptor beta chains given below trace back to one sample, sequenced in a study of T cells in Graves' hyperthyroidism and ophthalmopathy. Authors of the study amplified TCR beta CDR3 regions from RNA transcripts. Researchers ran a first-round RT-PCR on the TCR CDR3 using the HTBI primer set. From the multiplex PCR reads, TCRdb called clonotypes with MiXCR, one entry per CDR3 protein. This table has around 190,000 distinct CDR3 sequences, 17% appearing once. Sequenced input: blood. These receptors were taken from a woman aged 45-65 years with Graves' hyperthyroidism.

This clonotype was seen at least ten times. CDR3 residues: CASSLVGTGETQYF. Here the CDR3 DNA reads TGTGCCAGCAGCTTAGTGGGTACTGGGGAGACCCAGTACTTC. The rearrangement uses TRBV7-9 and TRBJ2-5, with unresolved D. Germline values: CDR1 SEHNR, CDR2 FQNEAQ (reference sequence). Trimming left V 1 base short and J 5 bases short, with 11 bases between. CDR3 length: 14 residues.

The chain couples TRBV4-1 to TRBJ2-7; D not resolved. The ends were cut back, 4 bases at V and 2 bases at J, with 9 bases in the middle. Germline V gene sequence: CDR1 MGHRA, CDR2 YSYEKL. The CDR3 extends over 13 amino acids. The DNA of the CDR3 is TGCGCCAGCAGCCCGACTGGTCCCTACGAGCAGTACTTC. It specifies CASSPTGPYEQYF.

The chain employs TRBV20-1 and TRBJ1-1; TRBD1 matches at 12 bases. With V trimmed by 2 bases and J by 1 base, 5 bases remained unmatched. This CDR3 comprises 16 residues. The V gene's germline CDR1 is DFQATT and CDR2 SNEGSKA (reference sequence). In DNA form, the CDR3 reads TGCAGTGCTAGACTCGGGACAGGGGGCTGGAACACTGAAGCTTTCTTT. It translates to CSARLGTGGWNTEAFF.

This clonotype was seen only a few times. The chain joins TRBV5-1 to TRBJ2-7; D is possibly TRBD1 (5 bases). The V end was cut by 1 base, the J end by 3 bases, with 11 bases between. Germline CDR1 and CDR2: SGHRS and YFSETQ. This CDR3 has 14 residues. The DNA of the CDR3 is TGCGCCAGCAGCTTGTTGAACAGGTACTACGAGCAGTACTTC. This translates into CASSLLNRYYEQYF.

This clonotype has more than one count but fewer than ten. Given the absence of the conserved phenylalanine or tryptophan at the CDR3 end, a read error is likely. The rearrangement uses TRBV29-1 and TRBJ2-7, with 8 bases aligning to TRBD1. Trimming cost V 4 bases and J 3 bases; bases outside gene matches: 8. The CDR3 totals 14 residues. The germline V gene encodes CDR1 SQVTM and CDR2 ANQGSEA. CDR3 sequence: CSVGLRTGIYEQYL. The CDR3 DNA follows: TGCAGCGTTGGTCTTAGGACAGGGATCTACGAGCAGTACCTC.

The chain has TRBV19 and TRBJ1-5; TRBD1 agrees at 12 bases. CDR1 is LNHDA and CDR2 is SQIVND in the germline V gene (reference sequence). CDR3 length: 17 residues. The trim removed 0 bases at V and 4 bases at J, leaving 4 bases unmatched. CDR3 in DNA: TGTGCCAGTAGTATAGACCTGGGACAGGGGGCGAATCAGCCCCAGCATTTT. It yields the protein CASSIDLGQGANQPQHF.

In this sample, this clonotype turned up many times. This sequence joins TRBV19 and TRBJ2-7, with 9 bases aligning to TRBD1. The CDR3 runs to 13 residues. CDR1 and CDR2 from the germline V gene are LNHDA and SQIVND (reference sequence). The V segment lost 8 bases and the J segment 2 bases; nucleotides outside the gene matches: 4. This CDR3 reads CASGQGTTYEQYF. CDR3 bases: TGTGCCAGTGGACAGGGGACCACCTACGAGCAGTACTTC.

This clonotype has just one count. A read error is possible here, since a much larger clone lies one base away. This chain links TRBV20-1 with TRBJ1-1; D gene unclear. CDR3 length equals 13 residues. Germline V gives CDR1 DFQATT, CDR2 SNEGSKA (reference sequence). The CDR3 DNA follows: TGCAGTGCTAGATCGTCATCAAACACTGAAGCTCTCTTT. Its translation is CSARSSSNTEALF.

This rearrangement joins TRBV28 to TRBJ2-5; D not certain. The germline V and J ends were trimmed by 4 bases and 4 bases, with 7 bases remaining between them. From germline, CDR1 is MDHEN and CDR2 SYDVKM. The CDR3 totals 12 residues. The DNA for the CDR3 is TGTGCCAGCAGTTCCACCATAGAGACCCAGTACTTC. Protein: CASSSTIETQYF.

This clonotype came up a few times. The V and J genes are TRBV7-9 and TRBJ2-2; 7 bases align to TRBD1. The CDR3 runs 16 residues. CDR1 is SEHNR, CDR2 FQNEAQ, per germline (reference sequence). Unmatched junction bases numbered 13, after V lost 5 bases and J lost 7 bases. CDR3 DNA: TGTGCCAGCAGCCGATCCGACAGGGTAACCGGCGGGGAGCTGTTTTTT. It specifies CASSRSDRVTGGELFF.

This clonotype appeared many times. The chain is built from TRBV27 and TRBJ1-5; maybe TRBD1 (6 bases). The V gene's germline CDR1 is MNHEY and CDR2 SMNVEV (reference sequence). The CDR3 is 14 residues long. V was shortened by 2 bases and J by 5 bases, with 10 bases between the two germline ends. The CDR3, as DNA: TGTGCCAGCAGTTTAGGGGGCGGATATCAGCCCCAGCATTTT. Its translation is CASSLGGGYQPQHF.

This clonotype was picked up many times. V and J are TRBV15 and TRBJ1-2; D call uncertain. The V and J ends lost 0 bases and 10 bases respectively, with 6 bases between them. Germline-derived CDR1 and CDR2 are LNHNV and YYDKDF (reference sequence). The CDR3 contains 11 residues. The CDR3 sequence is CATSRDSLYTF. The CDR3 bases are TGTGCCACCAGCAGAGATTCTCTCTACACCTTC.

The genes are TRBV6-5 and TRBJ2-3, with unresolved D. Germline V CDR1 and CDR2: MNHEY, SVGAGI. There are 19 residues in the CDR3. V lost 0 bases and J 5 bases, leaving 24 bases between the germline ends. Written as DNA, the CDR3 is TGTGCCAGCAGTTACTCGAGGTACGCCACAGACCCTCAGGAAGATACGCAGTATTTT. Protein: CASSYSRYATDPQEDTQYF.

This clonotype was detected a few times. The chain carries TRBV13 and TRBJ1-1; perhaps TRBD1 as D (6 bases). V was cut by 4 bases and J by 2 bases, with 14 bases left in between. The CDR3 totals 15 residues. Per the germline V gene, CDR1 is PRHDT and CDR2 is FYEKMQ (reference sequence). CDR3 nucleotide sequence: TGTGCCAGCAGCTCCTGGGGGACAAGTAACACTGAAGCTTTCTTT. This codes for CASSSWGTSNTEAFF.

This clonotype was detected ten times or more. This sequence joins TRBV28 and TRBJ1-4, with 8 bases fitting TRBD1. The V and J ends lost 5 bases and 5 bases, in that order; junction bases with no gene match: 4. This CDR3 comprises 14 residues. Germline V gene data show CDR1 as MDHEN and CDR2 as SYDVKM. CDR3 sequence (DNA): TGTGCCAGCAGTCCATGGACAGGGAATGAAAAACTGTTTTTT. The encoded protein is CASSPWTGNEKLFF. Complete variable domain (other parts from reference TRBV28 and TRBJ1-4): DVKVTQSSRYLVKRTGEKVFLECVQDMDHENMFWYRQDPGLGLRLIYFSYDVKMKEKGDIPEGYSVSREKKERFSLILESASTNQTSMYLCASSPWTGNEKLFFGSGTQLSVL.

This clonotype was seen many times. The DNA of the CDR3 is TGTGCCAGCGGGGTTTTCCCGACTAGCGGGACTTACAATGAGCAGTTCTTC. It yields the protein CASGVFPTSGTYNEQFF. V usage is TRBV12-3 or TRBV12-4 and J usage is TRBJ2-1; 11 bases agree with TRBD2. This CDR3 has 17 residues. The trim removed 8 bases at V and 4 bases at J, leaving 13 bases unmatched.

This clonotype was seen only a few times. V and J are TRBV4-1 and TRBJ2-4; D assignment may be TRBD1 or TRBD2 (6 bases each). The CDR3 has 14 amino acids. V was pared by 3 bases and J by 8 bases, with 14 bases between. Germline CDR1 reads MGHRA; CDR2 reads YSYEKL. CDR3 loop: CASSQGGDEDIQYF. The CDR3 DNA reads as TGCGCCAGCAGCCAGGGGGGCGACGAGGACATTCAGTACTTC.

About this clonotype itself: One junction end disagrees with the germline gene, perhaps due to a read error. CDR3 bases: TGCGCCAGCAGCACGGGGGGGCCAAACTTC. It translates to CASSTGGPNF. The chain couples TRBV5-1 to TRBJ2-5; 8 nucleotides align to TRBD2. Germline V gene sequence: CDR1 SGHRS, CDR2 YFSETQ. The CDR3 consists of 10 residues.

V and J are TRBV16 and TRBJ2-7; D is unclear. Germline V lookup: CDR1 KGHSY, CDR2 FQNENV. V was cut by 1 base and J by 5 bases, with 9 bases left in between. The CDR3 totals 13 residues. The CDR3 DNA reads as TGTGCCAGCAGCCAATTGGGTATCGACGAGCAGTACTTC. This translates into CASSQLGIDEQYF.

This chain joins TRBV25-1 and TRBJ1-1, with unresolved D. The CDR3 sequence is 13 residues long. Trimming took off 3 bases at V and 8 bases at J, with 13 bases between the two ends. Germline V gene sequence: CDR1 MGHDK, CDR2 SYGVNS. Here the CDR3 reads CASSEGWLMEAFF. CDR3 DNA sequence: TGTGCCAGCAGTGAGGGATGGCTGATGGAAGCTTTCTTT.

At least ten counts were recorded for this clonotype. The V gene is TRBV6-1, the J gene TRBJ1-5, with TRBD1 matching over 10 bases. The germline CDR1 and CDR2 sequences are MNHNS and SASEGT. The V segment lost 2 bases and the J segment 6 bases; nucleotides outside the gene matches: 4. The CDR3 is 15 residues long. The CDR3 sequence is CASSERQGAGQPQHF. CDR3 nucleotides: TGTGCCAGCAGTGAAAGACAGGGGGCTGGTCAGCCCCAGCATTTT.

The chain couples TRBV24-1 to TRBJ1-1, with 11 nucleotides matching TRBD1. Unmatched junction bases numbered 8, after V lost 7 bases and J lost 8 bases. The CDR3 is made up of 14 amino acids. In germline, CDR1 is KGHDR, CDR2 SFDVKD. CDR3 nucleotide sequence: TGTGCCACCAGAAGGACAGGGGGCGGGAAAGAAGCTTTCTTT. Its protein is CATRRTGGGKEAFF.

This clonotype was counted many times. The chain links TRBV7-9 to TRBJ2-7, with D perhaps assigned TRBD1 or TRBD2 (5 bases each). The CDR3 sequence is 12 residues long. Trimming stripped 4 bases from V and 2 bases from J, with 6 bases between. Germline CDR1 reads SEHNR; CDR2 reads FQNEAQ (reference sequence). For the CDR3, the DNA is TGTGCCAGCAGCTGGGACGCCTACGAGCAGTACTTC. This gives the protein CASSWDAYEQYF.

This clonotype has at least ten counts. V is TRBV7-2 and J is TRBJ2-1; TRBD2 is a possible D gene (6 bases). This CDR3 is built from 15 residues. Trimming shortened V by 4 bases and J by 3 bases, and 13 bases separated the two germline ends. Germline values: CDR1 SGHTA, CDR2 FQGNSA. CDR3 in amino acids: CASSSFIADYNEQFF. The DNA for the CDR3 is TGTGCCAGCAGCTCTTTTATAGCGGACTACAATGAGCAGTTCTTC.

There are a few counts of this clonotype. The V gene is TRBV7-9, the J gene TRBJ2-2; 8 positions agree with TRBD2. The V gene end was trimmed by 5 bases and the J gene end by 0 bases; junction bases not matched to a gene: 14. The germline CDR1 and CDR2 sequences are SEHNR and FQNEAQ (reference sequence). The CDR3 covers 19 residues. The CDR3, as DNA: TGTGCCAGCAGCCCGACGGGACTAGACGGATTCCCGAACACCGGGGAGCTGTTTTTT. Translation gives CASSPTGLDGFPNTGELFF.

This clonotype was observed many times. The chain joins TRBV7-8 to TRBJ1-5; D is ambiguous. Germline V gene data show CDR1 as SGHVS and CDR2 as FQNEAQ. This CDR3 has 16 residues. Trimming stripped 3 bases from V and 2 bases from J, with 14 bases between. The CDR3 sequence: CASSLREAFGNQPQHF. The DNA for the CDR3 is TGTGCCAGCAGCTTGCGGGAGGCTTTTGGCAATCAGCCCCAGCATTTT.

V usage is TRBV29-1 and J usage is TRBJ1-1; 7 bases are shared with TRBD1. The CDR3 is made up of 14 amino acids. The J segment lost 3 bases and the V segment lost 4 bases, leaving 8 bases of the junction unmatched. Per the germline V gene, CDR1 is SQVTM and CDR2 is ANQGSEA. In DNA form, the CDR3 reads TGCAGCGTTGGCCGGAACAGGGGATACACTGAAGCTTTCTTT. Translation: CSVGRNRGYTEAFF.

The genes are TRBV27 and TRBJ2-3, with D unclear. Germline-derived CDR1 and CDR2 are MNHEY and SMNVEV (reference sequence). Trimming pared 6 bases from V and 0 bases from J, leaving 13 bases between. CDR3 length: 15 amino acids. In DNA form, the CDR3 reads TGTGCCAGCAGAGGGCACAGCGCTAGCACAGATACGCAGTATTTT. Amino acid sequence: CASRGHSASTDTQYF.

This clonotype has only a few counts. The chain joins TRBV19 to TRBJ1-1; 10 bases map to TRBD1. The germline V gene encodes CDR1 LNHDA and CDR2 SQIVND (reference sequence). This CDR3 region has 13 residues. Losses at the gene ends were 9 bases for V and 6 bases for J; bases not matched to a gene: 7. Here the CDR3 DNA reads TGTGCCAGCAAAGGACAGGGGGAGGCTGAAGCTTTCTTT. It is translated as CASKGQGEAEAFF. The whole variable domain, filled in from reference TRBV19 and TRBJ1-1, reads DGGITQSPKYLFRKEGQNVTLSCEQNLNHDAMYWYRQDPGQGLRLIYYSQIVNDFQKGDIAEGYSVSREKKESFPLTVTSAQKNPTAFYLCASKGQGEAEAFFGQGTRLTVV.

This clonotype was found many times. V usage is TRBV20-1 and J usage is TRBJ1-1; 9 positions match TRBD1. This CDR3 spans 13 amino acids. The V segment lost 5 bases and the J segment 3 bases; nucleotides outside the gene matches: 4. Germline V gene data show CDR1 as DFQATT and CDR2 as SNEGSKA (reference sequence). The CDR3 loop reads CSAPRTGDTEAFF. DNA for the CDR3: TGCAGTGCTCCTCGGACAGGGGACACTGAAGCTTTCTTT.

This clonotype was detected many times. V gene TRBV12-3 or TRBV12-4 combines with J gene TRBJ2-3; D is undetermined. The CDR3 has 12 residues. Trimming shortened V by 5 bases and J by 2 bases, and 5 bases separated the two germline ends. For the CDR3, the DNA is TGTGCCAGCAGTCTAGACACAGATACGCAGTATTTT. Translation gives CASSLDTDTQYF.